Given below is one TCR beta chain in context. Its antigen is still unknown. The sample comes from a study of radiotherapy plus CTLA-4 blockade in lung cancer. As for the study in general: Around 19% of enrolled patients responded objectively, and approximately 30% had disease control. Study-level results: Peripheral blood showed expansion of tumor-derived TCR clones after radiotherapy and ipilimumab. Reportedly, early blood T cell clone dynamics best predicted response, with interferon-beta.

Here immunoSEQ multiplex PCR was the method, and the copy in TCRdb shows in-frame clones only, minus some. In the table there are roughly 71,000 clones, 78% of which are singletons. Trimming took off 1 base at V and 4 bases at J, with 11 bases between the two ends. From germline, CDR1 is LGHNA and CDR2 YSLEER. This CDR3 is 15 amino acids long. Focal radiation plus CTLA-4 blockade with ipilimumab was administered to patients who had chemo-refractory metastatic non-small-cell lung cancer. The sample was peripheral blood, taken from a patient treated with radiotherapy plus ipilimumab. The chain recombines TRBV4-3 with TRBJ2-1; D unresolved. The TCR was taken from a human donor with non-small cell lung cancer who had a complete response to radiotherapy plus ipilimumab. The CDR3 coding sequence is TGCGCCAGCAGCCAAGGACGGGCAACGTACAATGAGCAGTTCTTC. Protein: CASSQGRATYNEQFF.